These T cell receptor beta chains were read from a single sample in a study. TCRdb fed the RT-PCR reads into MiXCR, producing one record per CDR3 protein. The sample contains about 680,000 distinct CDR3 sequences, 14% of which appear only once. The material sequenced was memory CD4+ T cells from blood. These receptors were taken from a female donor in good health, serving as a healthy control. Both conserved end residues are part of each CDR3. D genes are given only for firm matches. Clone sizes are given selectively: once, few, many, or a class where the clone is expanded.

length	size	D	J	V	DNA	CDR3
15	few	TRBD2	TRBJ2-5	TRBV6-6	TGTGCCAGCACTTCGACTAGCGGGATAAGAGAGACCCAGTACTTC	CASTSTSGIRETQYF
14	.	TRBD1	TRBJ1-2	TRBV12-3/TRBV12-4	TGTGCCAGCAGCGTTTCAGGGGGCATATATGGCTACACCTTC	CASSVSGGIYGYTF
19	few	TRBD2	TRBJ2-5	TRBV6-5	TGTGCCAGCAGTTTTCAGACCGCCGGACTAGCGGGGATCCAAGAGACCCAGTACTTC	CASSFQTAGLAGIQETQYF
13	many	.	TRBJ2-7	TRBV5-1	TGCGCCAGCAGCTTGGAACAGGGTTTCGAGCAGTACTTC	CASSLEQGFEQYF
18	few	TRBD2	TRBJ2-7	TRBV7-2	TGTGCCAGCAGCTTTGGGACTAGCGGGAGGGGGGGCTCCTACGAGCAGTACTTC	CASSFGTSGRGGSYEQYF
16	.	TRBD2	TRBJ2-3	TRBV7-8	TGTGCCAGCAGTGAGACTAGCGGGGTTTTCACAGATACGCAGTATTTT	CASSETSGVFTDTQYF
15	many	.	TRBJ2-7	TRBV5-1	TGCGCCAGCAGCTTGGGGACTGGGAGCTCCTACGAGCAGTACTTC	CASSLGTGSSYEQYF
13	many	.	TRBJ2-1	TRBV6-5	TGTGCCAGCAGTAGATCTAGCGAAAATGAGCAGTTCTTC	CASSRSSENEQFF
13	many	.	TRBJ2-2	TRBV5-1	TGCGCCAGCAGCTTGCAGTCCACCGGGGAGCTGTTTTTT	CASSLQSTGELFF
15	.	TRBD1	TRBJ1-2	TRBV4-1	TGCGCCAGCAGCCGAACTCAGGGGGCCGGGAATGGCTACACCTTC	CASSRTQGAGNGYTF
15	.	.	TRBJ2-2	TRBV4-2	TGTGCCAGCAGCCATTCATCGGCTGACACCGGGGAGCTGTTTTTT	CASSHSSADTGELFF
17	many	.	TRBJ2-5	TRBV6-5	TGTGCCAGCAGTTACTCTGGACTCGCCAGCCCCCAAGAGACCCAGTACTTC	CASSYSGLASPQETQYF
14	few	.	TRBJ1-2	TRBV24-1	TGTGCCACCAGTGACGGGCCCTCTAACTATGGCTACACCTTC	CATSDGPSNYGYTF
13	few	TRBD2	TRBJ2-7	TRBV10-3	TGTGCCATCAAGGCTAGCGGGACCTACGAGCAGTACTTC	CAIKASGTYEQYF
15	many	.	TRBJ2-2	TRBV7-3	TGTGCCAGCAGCTCGAGGGGGGCTAATGGCGGGGAGCTGTTTTTT	CASSSRGANGGELFF
15	many	TRBD2	TRBJ2-7	TRBV27	TGTGCCAGCAGTTTGGGAGGGACTCAAACCTACGAGCAGTACTTC	CASSLGGTQTYEQYF
15	many	TRBD2	TRBJ2-2	TRBV5-1	TGTGCCAGCAGCTTAGCGGGAGTTGGGACCGGGGAGCTGTTTTTT	CASSLAGVGTGELFF
13	many	.	TRBJ2-1	TRBV29-1	TGCAGCCTATCCCCGGGGCCGCGGAATGAGCAGTTCTTC	CSLSPGPRNEQFF
16	many	TRBD1	TRBJ2-5	TRBV5-4	TGTGCCAGCAGCTTGTTACCGGGACAGGGGAGCGAGACCCAGTACTTC	CASSLLPGQGSETQYF
17	.	TRBD2	TRBJ2-3	TRBV7-3	TGTGCCAGCAGCGGATACAGTCCGACTAGCTCTTGGGATACGCAGTATTTT	CASSGYSPTSSWDTQYF
14	.	.	TRBJ2-2	TRBV12-3/TRBV12-4	TGTGCCAGCAGAACGGGCACCCCCACCGGGGAGCTGTTTTTT	CASRTGTPTGELFF
14	.	.	TRBJ2-2	TRBV15	TGTGCCACCTGCCCCGGGACCAACACCGGGGAGCTGTTTTTT	CATCPGTNTGELFF
11	many	.	TRBJ2-7	TRBV28	TGTGCCAGCAGATCCTCCTACGAGCAGTACTTC	CASRSSYEQYF
13	many	.	TRBJ2-7	TRBV20-1	TGCAGTACAGACGGACAGCAAGCCTACGAGCAGTACTTC	CSTDGQQAYEQYF
12	.	.	TRBJ2-1	TRBV11-1	TGTGCCAGCAGCTCCCTCACAAATGAGCAGTTCTTC	CASSSLTNEQFF
15	few	.	TRBJ1-1	TRBV5-4	TGTGCCAGCAGCTCGCCGTTTGACAGAAACACTGAAGCTTTCTTT	CASSSPFDRNTEAFF
16	.	TRBD2	TRBJ2-3	TRBV6-1	TGTGCCAGCAGTGGTAAAACACGGGGGGGCACAGATACGCAGTATTTT	CASSGKTRGGTDTQYF
14	many	.	TRBJ2-1	TRBV5-5	TGTGCCAGCAGCTTGGAGGCGGGAATCAATGAGCAGTTCTTC	CASSLEAGINEQFF
16	many	.	TRBJ2-2	TRBV7-7	TGTGCCAGCAGCCCCAGGGGCCCCCTGAACACCGGGGAGCTGTTTTTT	CASSPRGPLNTGELFF
16	.	TRBD1	TRBJ2-1	TRBV20-1	TGCAGTGCGGGACAGGGGGGATATAGTGGCTACAATGAGCAGTTCTTC	CSAGQGGYSGYNEQFF
13	few	.	TRBJ1-4	TRBV12-3/TRBV12-4	TGTGCCACCAAGGACTTTAAGAATGAAAAACTGTTTTTT	CATKDFKNEKLFF
18	.	TRBD2	TRBJ2-3	TRBV6-5	TGTGCCAGCAGTTACTCCCTCCTAGCGGGAGGGCCCACAGATACGCAGTATTTT	CASSYSLLAGGPTDTQYF
15	many	TRBD1	TRBJ2-7	TRBV20-1	TGCAGTGCTACCAACCGGCAGGGGGCATCCTACGAGCAGTACTTC	CSATNRQGASYEQYF
15	once	.	TRBJ1-4	TRBV30	TGTGCCTGGAGTGTACTAGGGTCGGTTAATGAAAAACTGTTTTTT	CAWSVLGSVNEKLFF
15	few	.	TRBJ2-3	TRBV27	TGTGCCAGCAGTCAACAGGTTCTGAGCACAGATACGCAGTATTTT	CASSQQVLSTDTQYF
16	few	.	TRBJ2-2	TRBV9	TGTGCCAGCAGCGTAGAGGCGGCAGGGAACACCGGGGAGCTGTTTTTT	CASSVEAAGNTGELFF
15	many	.	TRBJ2-7	TRBV6-5	TGTGCCAGCAGTTACTCGAGTCGGGAGACCTACGAGCAGTACTTC	CASSYSSRETYEQYF
14	few	.	TRBJ2-3	TRBV20-1	TGCAGTGCCCGGGACTTGGGTTACACAGATACGCAGTATTTT	CSARDLGYTDTQYF
16	many	TRBD1	TRBJ2-2	TRBV7-6	TGTGCCAGCAGCTTAGGAGGGACAGGGGATGCCGGGGAGCTGTTTTTT	CASSLGGTGDAGELFF
15	many	TRBD1	TRBJ2-7	TRBV7-2	TGTGCCAGCAGCTTAGCGGGGACAGATACCTACGAGCAGTACTTC	CASSLAGTDTYEQYF
15	.	.	TRBJ2-1	TRBV28	TGTGCCAGCTCCTCGGGACCAGCCTTAGTCCATGAGCAGTTCTTC	CASSSGPALVHEQFF
17	few	TRBD1	TRBJ1-1	TRBV6-5	TGTGCCAGCAGTTACTCACAGGGGGTGGGCGCAAACACTGAAGCTTTCTTT	CASSYSQGVGANTEAFF
13	many	.	TRBJ1-1	TRBV15	TGTGCCACCAGCAGAGTAGGAGTCTCCGAAGCTTTCTTT	CATSRVGVSEAFF
14	many	TRBD1	TRBJ2-7	TRBV20-1	TGCAGTGCTCAAACCGGGACAGGGATGTACGAGCAGTACTTC	CSAQTGTGMYEQYF
16	many	TRBD2	TRBJ2-2	TRBV20-1	TGCAGTGCTAGCAAGACTAGCGGGAGTGGATTCGGGGAGCTGTTTTTT	CSASKTSGSGFGELFF
15	.	.	TRBJ1-3	TRBV12-3/TRBV12-4	TGTGCCAGCAGGGGGGAAGGGAGCTCTGGAAACACCATATATTTT	CASRGEGSSGNTIYF
13	.	TRBD1	TRBJ1-2	TRBV12-3/TRBV12-4	TGTGCCAGCAGACCGGGGCAGGGGGGTGGCTACACCTTC	CASRPGQGGGYTF
17	few	TRBD2	TRBJ2-7	TRBV6-6	TGTGCCAGCAGTCTAAAGTTAATAGCGGGGGGCACCTACGAGCAGTACTTC	CASSLKLIAGGTYEQYF